A single sample is the source of the 32 T cell receptor beta chains below, sequenced in a study of T cells in Graves' hyperthyroidism and ophthalmopathy. TCR beta CDR3 sequences were amplified from RNA transcripts. When the TCR CDR3 underwent first-round RT-PCR, the HTBI primer set was used. From the multiplex PCR reads, TCRdb called clonotypes with MiXCR, one entry per CDR3 protein. The profile shows more than 600,000 distinct CDR3 sequences, less than 20% of them singletons. The sample comprised blood. The receptors come from a young man with Graves' hyperthyroidism.

This clonotype was detected a few times. At one end the junction does not follow the germline gene, possibly because of a read error. The V call is TRBV6-1, the J call TRBJ1-1, with TRBD1 matching over 7 bases. Germline values: CDR1 MNHNS, CDR2 SASEGT. The CDR3 length is 15 residues. This chain's CDR3 is CASSPRDRGNTEVFF. The CDR3 DNA reads TGTGCCAGCAGTCCCCGGGACAGAGGGAACACTGAAGTTTTCTTT.

This clonotype was observed many times. The rearrangement uses TRBV19 and TRBJ1-1, with D perhaps matching TRBD1 (5 bases). The germline V gene has CDR1 LNHDA and CDR2 SQIVND (reference sequence). There are 13 residues in the CDR3. V was cut by 8 bases and J by 1 base, with 11 bases left in between. CDR3 sequence (DNA): TGTGCCAGTGGGAGAACAGGGAACACTGAAGCTTTCTTT. Translation: CASGRTGNTEAFF.

In this sample, this clonotype turned up many times. The chain combines TRBV12-3 or TRBV12-4 with TRBJ2-1; 13 nucleotides match TRBD2. Trimming at V came to 1 base and at J to 10 bases, leaving 4 bases not matched to a gene. The CDR3 is made up of 15 amino acids. CDR3 residues: CASSLVGLAGAEQFF. CDR3 nucleotides: TGTGCCAGCAGTTTAGTTGGACTAGCGGGGGCAGAGCAGTTCTTC.

Ten or more counts support this clonotype. The rearrangement links TRBV2 to TRBJ2-7; D possibly corresponds to TRBD1 (6 bases). Germline-derived CDR1 and CDR2 are SNHLY and FYNNEI. Trimming took 6 bases from V and 7 from J, leaving 19 bases between them. This CDR3 is 14 amino acids long. The CDR3 loop reads CASRVRGTVKEQYF. CDR3 coding DNA: TGTGCCAGCAGAGTAAGGGGGACGGTTAAGGAGCAGTACTTC. The whole variable domain, remainder taken from reference TRBV2 and TRBJ2-7, is EPEVTQTPSHQVTQMGQEVILRCVPISNHLYFYWYRQILGQKVEFLVSFYNNEISEKSEIFDDQFSVERPDGSNFTLKIRSTKLEDSAMYFCASRVRGTVKEQYFGPGTRLTVT.

This clonotype was observed at least ten times. This chain links TRBV12-3 or TRBV12-4 with TRBJ1-1, with no clear D. The length of the CDR3 is 11 residues. Trimming pared 2 bases from V and 8 bases from J, leaving 6 bases between. CDR3: CASSLRREAFF. CDR3 in DNA: TGTGCCAGCAGTTTAAGGAGGGAAGCTTTCTTT.

The J gene is TRBJ2-1, the V gene TRBV5-1; 13 nucleotides align to TRBD2. The germline V gene has CDR1 SGHRS and CDR2 YFSETQ. The CDR3 totals 14 residues. V dropped 3 bases and J dropped 14; count of bases not matched to a gene: 8. The CDR3: CASSSTTGTSGKFF. CDR3 nucleotides: TGCGCCAGCAGCTCAACCACCGGGACTAGCGGGAAGTTCTTC.

The rearrangement links TRBV3-1 to TRBJ1-2, with a weak D call TRBD1 (5 bases). The CDR3 consists of 15 residues. With 4 bases removed from V and 6 bases from J, the gap between germline ends came to 18 bases. Germline V gene sequence: CDR1 LGHDT, CDR2 YNNKEL (reference sequence). The CDR3, as DNA: TGTGCCAGCAGCCCCTTGGGACGGACCAAGGATGGCTACACCTTC. This translates into CASSPLGRTKDGYTF.

This clonotype was counted a few times. The CDR3 reads CASSPPDRDQYF. As DNA, the CDR3 is TGTGCCAGCTCACCACCGGACAGAGACCAGTACTTC. This chain joins TRBV18 and TRBJ2-5; possible D gene TRBD1, 6 bases. The germline V gene encodes CDR1 KGHSH and CDR2 LQKENI. Trimming shortened V by 0 bases and J by 10 bases, and 9 bases separated the two germline ends. This CDR3 contains 12 residues.

The chain has TRBV15 and TRBJ1-3, with D uncertain. The CDR3 loop spans 16 amino acids. The germline gives CDR1 LNHNV, CDR2 YYDKDF (reference sequence). V was clipped by 0 bases and J by 0 bases, with 9 bases between them. CDR3 bases: TGTGCCACCAGCAGAGATTGGGGTCACTCTGGAAACACCATATATTTT. This gives the protein CATSRDWGHSGNTIYF.

This clonotype was counted many times. The chain employs TRBV28 and TRBJ1-5; 8 nucleotides agree with TRBD1. V shed 5 bases and J 1 base; nucleotides not matched to a gene: 10. CDR3 length equals 17 residues. CDR1 and CDR2 from the germline V gene are MDHEN and SYDVKM. This chain's CDR3 is CASSLWDRKASNQPQHF. For the CDR3, the DNA is TGTGCCAGCAGTCTCTGGGACAGGAAAGCAAGCAATCAGCCCCAGCATTTT.

The chain couples TRBV11-1 to TRBJ2-1; 10 bases align to TRBD1. The CDR3 has 15 residues. Germline assignment: CDR1 SGHAT and CDR2 FQDESV (reference sequence). V lost 4 bases, J lost 6 bases, and 6 bases stayed unmatched. CDR3 loop: CASSSRQGAFNEQFF. The CDR3 nucleotides are TGTGCCAGCAGCTCCAGACAGGGGGCCTTCAATGAGCAGTTCTTC.

This clonotype was observed many times. V and J are TRBV10-3 and TRBJ2-7; 8 bases align to TRBD1. The CDR3 contains 18 residues. Germline loops: CDR1 ENHRY, CDR2 SYGVKD. Unmatched junction bases numbered 12, after V lost 2 bases and J lost 0 bases. The CDR3 protein is CAISETVLRGRSSYEQYF. The CDR3 DNA reads TGTGCCATCAGTGAGACTGTCCTCAGGGGGCGAAGCTCCTACGAGCAGTACTTC.

The sample holds many counts of this clonotype. The chain combines TRBV20-1 with TRBJ1-1; the D gene is possibly TRBD1 (5 bases). V lost 3 bases, J lost 2 bases, and 13 bases lay in between. The germline V gene encodes CDR1 DFQATT and CDR2 SNEGSKA (reference sequence). The CDR3 loop spans 14 amino acids. CDR3 residues: CSASLGHLNTEAFF. The DNA of the CDR3 is TGCAGTGCTAGTCTAGGACATCTCAACACTGAAGCTTTCTTT.

The CDR3 region has the DNA TGTGCCAGCAGCAGGGGACAGTCCTACAATGAGCAGTTCTTC. Encoded protein: CASSRGQSYNEQFF. The chain uses TRBV7-3 and TRBJ2-1; 7 bases match TRBD1. The CDR3 is 14 amino acids. V was clipped by 5 bases and J by 1 base; unmatched bases: 2. Germline V gene sequence: CDR1 SGHTA, CDR2 FQGTGA. Filled out from reference TRBV7-3 and TRBJ2-1, the complete variable domain reads GAGVSQTPSNKVTEKGKYVELRCDPISGHTALYWYRQSLGQGPEFLIYFQGTGAADDSGLPNDRFFAVRPEGSVSTLKIQRTERGDSAVYLCASSRGQSYNEQFFGPGTRLTVL.

The V gene is TRBV20-1, the J gene TRBJ2-5, with unresolved D. Germline V gene sequence: CDR1 DFQATT, CDR2 SNEGSKA (reference sequence). V was shortened by 3 bases and J by 2 bases, with 16 bases between the two germline ends. The CDR3 spans 15 residues. This chain's CDR3 is CSASTVSPRQETQYF. The DNA of the CDR3 is TGCAGTGCTAGTACAGTTTCCCCAAGGCAAGAGACCCAGTACTTC.

This clonotype was recorded at least ten times. The chain combines TRBV18 with TRBJ2-7; possible D gene TRBD2, 6 bases. The CDR3 has 13 residues. V was pared by 3 bases and J by 3 bases, with 9 bases between. Germline-derived CDR1 and CDR2 are KGHSH and LQKENI. This CDR3 reads CASSPAGYYEQYF. The CDR3, as DNA: TGTGCCAGCTCACCGGCGGGATACTACGAGCAGTACTTC.

The V gene is TRBV20-1, the J gene TRBJ2-5; TRBD2 aligns across 10 bases. The CDR3 length is 17 residues. Germline assignment: CDR1 DFQATT and CDR2 SNEGSKA (reference sequence). J gave up 2 bases and V 0 bases, and 9 bases lay outside the gene matches. This CDR3 reads CSARDWRTSGPQETQYF. The CDR3 DNA reads TGCAGTGCTAGAGATTGGAGGACTAGCGGCCCACAAGAGACCCAGTACTTC.

The chain is built from TRBV5-4 and TRBJ2-3; D possibly corresponds to TRBD1 (6 bases). Germline-derived CDR1 and CDR2 are SGHNT and YYREEE (reference sequence). The CDR3 totals 14 residues. Trimming left V 4 bases short and J 4 bases short, with 13 bases between. The CDR3 is CASSGRDKSDTQYF. CDR3 nucleotide sequence: TGTGCCAGCAGCGGCCGGGACAAGTCAGATACGCAGTATTTT.

This clonotype has at least ten counts. The rearrangement joins TRBV2 to TRBJ2-3; 11 bases agree with TRBD2. This CDR3 is built from 16 residues. Losses at the gene ends were 3 bases for V and 3 bases for J; bases not matched to a gene: 5. The germline V gene encodes CDR1 SNHLY and CDR2 FYNNEI. The CDR3 nucleotides are TGTGCCAGCAGTGACACTAGCGGGAGTTTAACAGATACGCAGTATTTT. Translated: CASSDTSGSLTDTQYF.

V is TRBV20-1 and J is TRBJ2-1, with 10 bases identical to TRBD2. The junction had 15 bases not matched to a gene; V was cut back by 6 bases and J by 4 bases. Looked up from germline, CDR1 is DFQATT and CDR2 is SNEGSKA (reference sequence). The CDR3 runs to 17 residues. CDR3 nucleotide sequence: TGCAGTGCCGTCGCTCTAGCGGGAGCCCCGCCTTACAATGAGCAGTTCTTC. Its translation: CSAVALAGAPPYNEQFF.

J is TRBJ2-1 and V is TRBV20-1; D not certain. The DNA end favors TRBJ2-7, so the J call may be wrong. Germline V gene lookup returns CDR1 DFQATT and CDR2 SNEGSKA (reference sequence). This CDR3 has 15 amino acids. The CDR3 protein is CSASPPVSTYNEQYF. Here the CDR3 DNA reads TGCAGTGCTAGTCCGCCGGTCTCCACCTACAATGAGCAGTACTTC.

This clonotype has more than one count but fewer than ten. The V gene is TRBV28, the J gene TRBJ2-7, with D perhaps assigned TRBD1 or TRBD2 (5 bases each). The CDR3 is made up of 14 amino acids. V lost 8 bases and J 6 bases, leaving 20 bases between the germline ends. The V gene's germline CDR1 is MDHEN and CDR2 SYDVKM. As DNA, the CDR3 is TGTGCCAGCCTTTTTCCCGGGACCCCGGGCGAGCAGTACTTC. Protein product: CASLFPGTPGEQYF.

This clonotype was counted a few times. The chain couples TRBV18 to TRBJ2-6; D assignment may be TRBD1 or TRBD2 (7 bases each). V gave up 0 bases and J gave up 0 bases, with 15 bases separating them. CDR1 and CDR2 from the germline V gene are KGHSH and LQKENI. The CDR3 covers 19 residues. The CDR3 loop reads CASSPPGGTASSGANVLTF. In DNA, the CDR3 is TGTGCCAGCTCACCACCGGGAGGGACAGCGAGCTCTGGGGCCAACGTCCTGACTTTC.

This rearrangement joins TRBV28 to TRBJ2-2; 10 nucleotides line up with TRBD2. The V and J ends lost 11 bases and 0 bases, in that order; junction bases with no gene match: 12. The CDR3 covers 17 residues. Germline values: CDR1 MDHEN, CDR2 SYDVKM. This CDR3 is CAGLSPGLAANTGELFF. In DNA, the CDR3 is TGTGCCGGCTTATCACCTGGACTAGCGGCGAACACCGGGGAGCTGTTTTTT.

This sequence joins TRBV5-6 and TRBJ2-3; D is undetermined. Deletions cut 7 bases from V and 2 bases from J, with 14 bases between. Germline V CDR1 and CDR2: SGHDT, YYEEEE. The CDR3 extends over 14 amino acids. CDR3 sequence: CASLRGRITDTQYF. The CDR3, as DNA: TGTGCCAGCTTACGTGGACGGATCACAGATACGCAGTATTTT.

This clonotype was seen more than once but under ten times. The chain joins TRBV20-1 to TRBJ2-2, with 7 bases fitting TRBD1. The CDR3 covers 13 residues. Germline CDR1 DFQATT, CDR2 SNEGSKA (reference sequence). With 6 bases clipped from V and 7 bases from J, the junction kept 8 bases outside the gene matches. The CDR3 nucleotides are TGCAGTGCCAGGGGACAGCAAAGCGGGGAGCTGTTTTTT. This encodes CSARGQQSGELFF.

This clonotype was detected ten times or more. The chain employs TRBV28 and TRBJ2-5; 7 positions agree with TRBD1. CDR1 and CDR2 from the germline V gene are MDHEN and SYDVKM. CDR3 length: 15 residues. V trimming: 2 bases; J trimming: 1 base; junction bases outside the gene matches: 4. CDR3 region: CASSLLGQLQETQYF. The CDR3, as DNA: TGTGCCAGCAGTTTACTGGGACAGCTCCAAGAGACCCAGTACTTC.

This clonotype was counted at least ten times. The V and J genes are TRBV28 and TRBJ2-1, with 9 bases fitting TRBD1. This CDR3 is 15 amino acids long. Germline trimming cut 3 bases from V and 5 bases from J; bases unmatched to any gene: 5. Looked up from germline, CDR1 is MDHEN and CDR2 is SYDVKM. CDR3 bases: TGTGCCAGCAGTTTGGGGGACAGGGCCCACAATGAGCAGTTCTTC. It is translated as CASSLGDRAHNEQFF.

This clonotype was detected ten times or more. The chain recombines TRBV3-1 with TRBJ1-1, with D possibly matching TRBD1 (5 bases). CDR1 is LGHDT and CDR2 is YNNKEL in the germline V gene (reference sequence). The CDR3 contains 14 residues. Trimming left V 5 bases short and J 1 base short, with 11 bases between. The chain's CDR3 is CASSYVGGNTEAFF. CDR3 coding DNA: TGTGCCAGCAGCTATGTTGGGGGGAACACTGAAGCTTTCTTT. Supplemented by reference TRBV3-1 and TRBJ1-1, the full variable domain reads DTAVSQTPKYLVTQMGNDKSIKCEQNLGHDTMYWYKQDSKKFLKIMFSYNNKELIINETVPNRFSPKSPDKAHLNLHINSLELGDSAVYFCASSYVGGNTEAFFGQGTRLTVV.

This clonotype was detected only a few times. This chain uses TRBV19 with TRBJ2-3; 11 nucleotides align to TRBD1. CDR3 length: 15 residues. The V gene end was trimmed by 5 bases and the J gene end by 5 bases; junction bases not matched to a gene: 6. CDR1 is LNHDA and CDR2 is SQIVND in the germline V gene (reference sequence). The CDR3 loop reads CASSEGQGEVDTQYF. CDR3 sequence (DNA): TGTGCCAGTAGTGAGGGACAGGGGGAAGTAGATACGCAGTATTTT.

The CDR3 is CASSLSPQIHYEQYF. The CDR3 region has the DNA TGTGCCAGCAGTTTATCCCCACAGATCCACTACGAGCAGTACTTC. The J gene is TRBJ2-7, the V gene TRBV27; D unclear. V was clipped by 0 bases and J by 3 bases, with 12 bases between them. The V gene's germline CDR1 is MNHEY and CDR2 SMNVEV (reference sequence). The CDR3 is made up of 15 amino acids.

As concerns this clonotype: A read error may account for a junction end that differs from germline. The V gene is TRBV19, the J gene TRBJ2-3; tentatively, D is TRBD1 or TRBD2 (7 bases each). The CDR3 contains 13 residues. Germline values: CDR1 LNHDA, CDR2 SQIVND (reference sequence). The CDR3 protein is CASSTSGTDTQSF. The CDR3, as DNA: TGTGCCAGTAGCACAAGCGGGACAGATACGCAGTCTTTT.